The sequence of this T cell receptor (beta chain) was determined in a study of shared clonotypes between healthy human individuals. The CDR3 extends over 19 amino acids. Per the germline V gene, CDR1 is SEHNR and CDR2 is FQNEAQ (reference sequence). Trimming stripped 5 bases from V and 3 bases from J, with 27 bases between. Repertoires were generated with immunoSEQ multiplex PCR, while TCRdb's copy carries only in-frame clones and drops some. Altogether about 2.3 million clones are present, around 92% being singletons, with the ten largest covering around 0.35%. This clone was detected only once. The genes are TRBV7-9 and TRBJ2-3, with a tentative D call TRBD1 (5 bases). This clonotype was obtained from a man aged 18-30 years in good health. Some clones in this sample may be carry-over from other donors' samples. Sequencing was done on a sample of naive CD4+ T cells from PBMCs. Documented subset: CD45RA+ positively selected. The CDR3 DNA reads as TGTGCCAGCAGCGATCCAATGGGGCCTCGATGGGGTGAAACAGATACGCAGTATTTT. Translating gives CASSDPMGPRWGETDTQYF.